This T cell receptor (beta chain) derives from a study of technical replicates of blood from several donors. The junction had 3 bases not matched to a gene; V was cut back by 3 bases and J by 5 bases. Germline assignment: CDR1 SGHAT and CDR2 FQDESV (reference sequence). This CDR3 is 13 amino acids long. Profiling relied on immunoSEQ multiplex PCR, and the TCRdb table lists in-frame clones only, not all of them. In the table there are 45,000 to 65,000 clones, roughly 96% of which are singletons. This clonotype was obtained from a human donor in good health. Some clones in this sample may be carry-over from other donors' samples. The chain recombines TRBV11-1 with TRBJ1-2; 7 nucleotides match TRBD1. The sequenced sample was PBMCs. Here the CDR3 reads CASSLEGAYGYTF. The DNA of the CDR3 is TGTGCCAGCAGCTTGGAGGGGGCGTATGGCTACACCTTC.